This TCR beta chain is drawn from a study of blood T cell repertoires in COVID-19. The wider study: The United States, Italy and Spain supplied acute and convalescent COVID-19 samples. In each case, the material was cDNA or gDNA derived from T cells, B-cell-depleted T cells, or PBMCs.

Germline-derived CDR1 and CDR2 are MNHNS and SASEGT. The CDR3 has 15 amino acids. The V and J ends lost 2 bases and 4 bases respectively, with 11 bases between them. Seattle researchers signed up patients amid active infection and tracked them longitudinally. Authors' analysis steps: Estimation of nucleated cell counts was performed using reference gene primer amplification. Sequenced by immunoSEQ multiplex PCR; TCRdb stores in-frame clones only, minus some. The V and J calls and clone size were taken over from that table, and D and trimming were inferred from the DNA. The sample lists fewer than 350,000 clones, around 90% occurring once.

The clonotype was recovered from a woman aged 25 to 39 with COVID-19, enrolled during active disease. The J gene is TRBJ2-2, the V gene TRBV6-1, with a possible D match to TRBD1 (6 bases). The specimen sequenced was peripheral blood. The CDR3 sequence: CASSEYTGFTGELFF. The DNA for the CDR3 is TGTGCCAGCAGTGAATACACAGGGTTCACCGGGGAGCTGTTTTTT.